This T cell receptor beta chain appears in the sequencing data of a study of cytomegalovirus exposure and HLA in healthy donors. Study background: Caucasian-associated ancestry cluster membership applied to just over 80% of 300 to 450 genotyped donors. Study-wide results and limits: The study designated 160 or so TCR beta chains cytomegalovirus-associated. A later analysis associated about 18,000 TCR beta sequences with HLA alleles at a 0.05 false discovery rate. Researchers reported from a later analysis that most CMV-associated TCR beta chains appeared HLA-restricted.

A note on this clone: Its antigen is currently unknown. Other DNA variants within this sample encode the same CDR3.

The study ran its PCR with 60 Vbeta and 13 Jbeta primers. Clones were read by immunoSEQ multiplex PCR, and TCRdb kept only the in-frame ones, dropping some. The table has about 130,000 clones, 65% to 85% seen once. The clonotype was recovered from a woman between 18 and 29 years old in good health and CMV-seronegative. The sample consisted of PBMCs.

The CDR3 loop reads CASSLTAAEAFF. CDR3 sequence (DNA): TGTGCCAGCAGCCTGACAGCCGCTGAAGCTTTCTTT. The chain couples TRBV7-9 to TRBJ1-1; TRBD1 might be the D (5 bases). Germline V gene lookup returns CDR1 SEHNR and CDR2 FQNEAQ (reference sequence). The CDR3 is 12 amino acids. V dropped 5 bases and J dropped 6 bases, with 10 bases sitting between them.